This T cell receptor (beta chain) was retrieved from a study of blood T cell repertoires in COVID-19. On the study more broadly: The United States, Italy and Spain were the sources of the acute and convalescent COVID-19 samples.

Original analysis: It was from reference gene primer amplification that nucleated cell counts were estimated. The repertoire was sequenced with immunoSEQ multiplex PCR; TCRdb's copy has only in-frame clones and lacks some. That table gives V, J and clone size, and the DNA gave D and trimming. The sample shows around 250,000 clones, around 84% of them seen only once. Trimming took off 3 bases at V and 7 bases at J, with 6 bases between the two ends. Germline assignment: CDR1 SEHNR and CDR2 FQNEAQ (reference sequence). The CDR3 totals 12 residues. Cohort placement rested on clinical history that participants reported themselves. Cohort 3 recovery required two negative PCRs, clearance, or symptom resolution.

This chain uses TRBV7-9 with TRBJ1-4; weak D call: TRBD1 (5 bases). This TCR was recovered from a woman between 50 and 59 years old who had recovered from COVID-19. The sample taken for sequencing was PBMCs or T cells enriched from blood (not recorded which). The CDR3 region is CASSFTGEKLFF. In DNA form, the CDR3 reads TGTGCCAGCAGCTTTACAGGTGAAAAACTGTTTTTT.